These 10 T cell receptor beta chains were sequenced from one sample in a study of T cells in Graves' hyperthyroidism and ophthalmopathy. The TCR beta CDR3 regions underwent amplification using RNA transcripts as the source. The TCR CDR3 first-round RT-PCR relied on the HTBI primer set. TCRdb passed the multiplex PCR reads through MiXCR, listing each CDR3 protein once. The repertoire holds 800,000 or so distinct CDR3 sequences, with roughly 37% as singletons. Sequencing used blood. Every receptor here comes from a man in his late teens or twenties with Graves' hyperthyroidism.

Only a few counts were recorded for this clonotype. This chain uses TRBV5-1 with TRBJ2-7, with TRBD1 matching 8 bases. Per germline, CDR1 SGHRS and CDR2 YFSETQ. This CDR3 contains 17 residues. V trimming: 2 bases; J trimming: 3 bases; junction bases outside the gene matches: 13. The CDR3 sequence: CASSFRSLGTGRYEQYF. CDR3 nucleotide sequence: TGCGCCAGCAGCTTCAGGTCGCTGGGGACAGGACGCTACGAGCAGTACTTC.

This clonotype came up many times. The chain carries TRBV20-1 and TRBJ1-1, with D possibly matching TRBD1 (6 bases). V lost 6 bases and J lost 11, with 16 bases in between. CDR3 size: 11 residues. Per germline, CDR1 DFQATT and CDR2 SNEGSKA (reference sequence). CDR3 loop: CSASSGVRAFF. CDR3 nucleotides: TGCAGTGCATCATCAGGGGTGAGGGCTTTCTTT.

A word on this clonotype: This could be a read error, since a much larger clone is one nucleotide away. This sequence joins TRBV7-9 and TRBJ2-5; D is unclear. From germline, CDR1 is SEHNR and CDR2 FQNEAQ (reference sequence). The CDR3 loop spans 14 amino acids. CDR3 sequence (DNA): TGTGCCAGCAGCTCTGGACCGCTCAAAGAGACCAAGTACTTC. Its translation is CASSSGPLKETKYF.

The genes are TRBV25-1 and TRBJ1-1, with 9 nucleotides matching TRBD1. The CDR3 is 15 residues long. In germline, CDR1 is MGHDK, CDR2 SYGVNS. V was pared by 6 bases and J by 4 bases, with 9 bases of the junction left unmatched. The CDR3 sequence is CASSVPTGGSTEAFF. The CDR3 DNA reads TGTGCCAGCAGCGTCCCGACAGGGGGGAGCACTGAAGCTTTCTTT.

In its sample, this clonotype was seen a few times. The chain carries TRBV2 and TRBJ2-7, with a weak D call TRBD1 (6 bases). CDR3 length equals 12 residues. The germline gives CDR1 SNHLY, CDR2 FYNNEI. The V gene lost 6 bases and the J gene lost 5 bases, with 11 bases spanning the gap. The CDR3 bases are TGTGCCAGCAGAGGGGGTTTCAACGAGCAGTACTTC. The encoded protein is CASRGGFNEQYF.

This clonotype was seen many times. The chain has TRBV15 and TRBJ2-7, with D tentatively TRBD1 (7 bases). The germline V and J ends were trimmed by 0 bases and 2 bases, with 23 bases remaining between them. Germline-derived CDR1 and CDR2 are LNHNV and YYDKDF (reference sequence). The CDR3 consists of 19 residues. The DNA of the CDR3 is TGTGCCACCAGCAGAGACGGAGAGGGTGGAGGGCAGGGGGCCTACGAGCAGTACTTC. Its translation: CATSRDGEGGGQGAYEQYF. Variable domain in full (rest from reference TRBV15 and TRBJ2-7): DAMVIQNPRYQVTQFGKPVTLSCSQTLNHNVMYWYQQKSSQAPKLLFHYYDKDFNNEADTPDNFQSRRPNTSFCFLDIRSPGLGDTAMYLCATSRDGEGGGQGAYEQYFGPGTRLTVT.

A word on this clonotype: The junction and the germline gene differ at one end; a read error may be behind it. This sequence joins TRBV25-1 and TRBJ2-5; D gene uncertain. The germline V gene has CDR1 MGHDK and CDR2 SYGVNS. CDR3 size: 15 residues. CDR3 coding DNA: TGTGCCACCAGTGATCCTTTGACGGCCCAAGAGACCCAGTACTTC. It yields the protein CATSDPLTAQETQYF.

This clonotype was picked up a small number of times. J is TRBJ1-5 and V is TRBV19; the D is unclear. Germline V gene data show CDR1 as LNHDA and CDR2 as SQIVND (reference sequence). There are 14 residues in the CDR3. The V gene lost 6 bases and the J gene lost 0 bases, with 9 bases spanning the gap. CDR3 sequence reads: CASSAPDSNQPQHF. Here the CDR3 DNA reads TGTGCCAGTAGCGCCCCCGATAGCAATCAGCCCCAGCATTTT.

At least ten counts were recorded for this clonotype. This sequence joins TRBV7-9 and TRBJ2-7; D might be TRBD1 (5 bases). In germline, CDR1 is SEHNR, CDR2 FQNEAQ (reference sequence). The CDR3 is 14 residues long. V gave up 5 bases and J gave up 1 base, with 12 bases separating them. The CDR3 DNA follows: TGTGCCAGCAGCCCCAGTGGGGCATCCTACGAGCAGTACTTC. It codes for CASSPSGASYEQYF.

This clonotype showed up just a few times. The V call is TRBV7-9, the J call TRBJ1-6; no clear D. Germline values: CDR1 SEHNR, CDR2 FQNEAQ (reference sequence). V lost 5 bases to trimming and J lost 9 bases, with 17 bases between them. The CDR3 has 15 amino acids. CDR3 sequence (DNA): TGTGCCAGCAGCCAAGATTCACAGCAACGTTCACCCCTCCACTTT. Translation gives CASSQDSQQRSPLHF.